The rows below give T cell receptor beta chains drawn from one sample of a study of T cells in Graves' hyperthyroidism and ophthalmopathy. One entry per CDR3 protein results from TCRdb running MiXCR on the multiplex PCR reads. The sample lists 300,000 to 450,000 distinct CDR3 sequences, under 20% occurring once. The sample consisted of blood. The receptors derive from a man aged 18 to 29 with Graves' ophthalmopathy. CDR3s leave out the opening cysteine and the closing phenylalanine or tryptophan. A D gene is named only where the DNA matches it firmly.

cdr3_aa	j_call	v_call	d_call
ASSPTPGSEQY	TRBJ2-7	TRBV18	NA
ASSLVGNQTGNTIY	TRBJ1-3	TRBV5-6	NA
ASSWTGGQYGYT	TRBJ1-2	TRBV4-2	TRBD1
ASSPTGGSNTGELF	TRBJ2-2	TRBV7-6	NA
ASSLNLFLAGGVYEQY	TRBJ2-7	TRBV28	NA
ASSQALSRYGYT	TRBJ1-2	TRBV3-1	NA
ASSQPRGAGENSPLH	TRBJ1-6	TRBV3-1	NA
ASSSDSDTQY	TRBJ2-3	TRBV7-8	NA
ASSSNSLSSYNEQF	TRBJ2-1	TRBV12-3/TRBV12-4	NA
ASSLYSADEQF	TRBJ2-1	TRBV11-3	NA